The entry that follows covers one T cell receptor (beta chain) sequence. The entry originates in a study of OX40 agonist ivuxolimab in advanced cancers. About the study: Patients received ivuxolimab, an agonistic anti-OX40 (CD134) antibody. Six ivuxolimab dose levels, 0.01 to 10 mg/kg, were given intravenously every 2 weeks. Past anti-PD-1, anti-PD-L1 or anti-CTLA-4 therapy was accepted, and 40% had received some.

The method was immunoSEQ multiplex PCR; TCRdb's version includes in-frame clones alone and lacks a portion of them. Of 25,000 to 35,000 clones listed, roughly 87% are singletons. Germline V gene lookup returns CDR1 MNHEY and CDR2 SMNVEV (reference sequence). The trim removed 3 bases at V and 0 bases at J, leaving 9 bases unmatched. The CDR3 contains 17 residues. Sequencing was performed on CD4+ or CD8+ T cells sorted from blood, taken in a trial of the OX40 agonist ivuxolimab. The receptor's source is an adult with an advanced solid tumor such as melanoma, head and neck, liver or kidney cancer. The V and J genes are TRBV27 and TRBJ2-7; TRBD1 matches at 9 bases. The CDR3 nucleotides read TGTGCCAGCAGTTTCGCCCCCGGGACAGGGAGCTCCTACGAGCAGTACTTC. As protein: CASSFAPGTGSSYEQYF.